A selection of T cell receptor beta chains follows, all from one sample in a study of read filtering for tumor transcriptome and immune sequencing. TCRdb passed the reads through MiXCR, listing each CDR3 protein once. The repertoire consists of approximately 150,000 distinct CDR3 sequences, with about 13% occurring once and the leading ten covering 8% to 9%. What was sequenced was a population of CD138-negative cells sorted from bone marrow. These receptors originate from a donor at least 40 years old with multiple myeloma. The CDR3 runs from the conserved cysteine through the conserved F or W. A D gene is named only where the DNA matches it firmly. Expanded clones are given a class, and other clones once, few, many or no size at all.

D | J | length | V | size | CDR3 | DNA
NA | TRBJ2-3 | 13 | TRBV2 | many | CASSGRQTDTQYF | TGTGCCAGCAGTGGGCGACAGACAGATACGCAGTATTTT
NA | TRBJ2-6 | 16 | TRBV7-3 | many | CASSAGVLSGANVLTF | TGTGCCAGCAGTGCAGGGGTCCTCTCTGGGGCCAACGTCCTGACTTTC
TRBD1 | TRBJ2-5 | 17 | TRBV11-2 | NA | CASSSGGQGHFQGTQYF | TGTGCCAGCAGCTCCGGCGGACAGGGGCATTTTCAAGGGACCCAGTACTTC
NA | TRBJ1-4 | 16 | TRBV5-1 | many | CASSLAGGAKSEKLFF | TGCGCCAGCAGCTTGGCCGGAGGAGCCAAGAGCGAAAAACTGTTTTTT
TRBD1 | TRBJ2-4 | 13 | TRBV19 | many | CASNRGQSNIQYF | TGTGCCAGCAACAGGGGACAGTCAAACATTCAGTACTTC
NA | TRBJ1-1 | 12 | TRBV25-1 | many | CATTGPSREAFF | TGTGCCACCACGGGCCCCTCCAGGGAAGCTTTCTTT
NA | TRBJ2-3 | 14 | TRBV7-9 | NA | CASSLAVMGDTQYF | TGTGCCAGCAGCTTAGCAGTTATGGGAGATACGCAGTATTTT
NA | TRBJ2-1 | 14 | TRBV7-8 | many | CASSPRPDGGEQFF | TGTGCCAGCAGCCCAAGACCCGACGGCGGTGAGCAGTTCTTC
TRBD1 | TRBJ1-1 | 13 | TRBV20-1 | many | CSAPDRKATEAFF | TGCAGTGCCCCGGACAGGAAGGCCACTGAAGCTTTCTTT
TRBD1 | TRBJ1-5 | 14 | TRBV20-1 | many | CSASKDRGNQPQHF | TGCAGTGCTAGCAAGGACAGGGGAAATCAGCCCCAGCATTTT
NA | TRBJ1-2 | 13 | TRBV4-1 | NA | CASSQGPAFGYTF | TGCGCCAGCAGCCAAGGGCCAGCATTTGGCTACACCTTC
NA | TRBJ2-5 | 18 | TRBV28 | many | CASSFSSFPGLVPGTQYF | TGTGCCAGCAGTTTCTCAAGTTTCCCGGGACTCGTTCCGGGGACCCAGTACTTC
NA | TRBJ2-7 | 14 | TRBV7-9 | many | CASSLHRGALEQYF | TGTGCCAGCAGCTTGCACCGAGGAGCGTTGGAGCAGTACTTC
TRBD2 | TRBJ2-1 | 14 | TRBV20-1 | NA | CSASLAGLYNKQFF | TGCAGTGCTTCCCTAGCGGGACTCTACAATAAGCAGTTCTTT
TRBD2 | TRBJ2-7 | 13 | TRBV10-3 | few | CASNRGEEYEQYF | TGTGCCAGCAACCGGGGGGAGGAATACGAGCAGTACTTC
NA | TRBJ1-3 | 14 | TRBV12-3/TRBV12-4 | few | CASRMTGSGNTIYF | TGTGCCAGCAGAATGACAGGCTCTGGAAACACCATATATTTT
NA | TRBJ2-5 | 14 | TRBV12-3/TRBV12-4 | NA | CASTLSQIQETQYF | TGTGCCAGCACTCTTAGTCAGATCCAAGAGACCCAGTACTTC
TRBD1 | TRBJ1-5 | 15 | TRBV5-6 | many | CASSGGQGPNQPQHF | TGTGCCAGCAGCGGGGGACAGGGTCCTAATCAGCCCCAGCATTTT
NA | TRBJ2-7 | 11 | TRBV29-1 | many | CSVRPAAEQYF | TGCAGCGTTAGACCCGCGGCCGAGCAGTACTTC
NA | TRBJ2-6 | 14 | TRBV2 | many | CASSLGAGANVLTF | TGTGCCAGCAGTTTAGGGGCTGGGGCCAACGTCCTGACTTTC
NA | TRBJ2-1 | 15 | TRBV20-1 | many | CSARATGITYNEQFF | TGCAGTGCTAGAGCCACAGGGATCACCTACAATGAGCAGTTCTTC
NA | TRBJ2-1 | 15 | TRBV20-1 | many | CSARDRVGFYNEQFF | TGCAGTGCTAGAGATCGAGTCGGCTTCTACAATGAGCAGTTCTTC
NA | TRBJ2-3 | 14 | TRBV29-1 | many | CSVEARGIYDTQYF | TGCAGCGTTGAGGCTAGAGGGATATATGATACGCAGTATTTT
NA | TRBJ2-1 | 15 | TRBV7-2 | many | CASSLGRVTYNEQFF | TGTGCCAGCAGCTTGGGCAGGGTAACCTACAATGAGCAGTTCTTC
TRBD2 | TRBJ2-2 | 16 | TRBV29-1 | few | CSVGTLAGVHTGELFF | TGCAGCGTTGGGACACTAGCGGGAGTCCACACCGGGGAGCTGTTTTTT
TRBD2 | TRBJ2-2 | 14 | TRBV29-1 | many | CSVRGRANTGELFF | TGCAGCGTGCGCGGGAGGGCGAACACCGGGGAGCTGTTTTTT
NA | TRBJ2-3 | 12 | TRBV7-9 | many | CASSLATDTQYF | TGTGCCAGCAGCTTAGCCACAGATACGCAGTATTTT
TRBD2 | TRBJ2-1 | 16 | TRBV16 | many | CASSPSLTGGGYEQFF | TGTGCCAGCAGCCCTTCCCTCACGGGAGGGGGGTATGAGCAGTTCTTC
NA | TRBJ2-7 | 11 | TRBV20-1 | NA | CSASGVYEQYF | TGCAGTGCTAGTGGGGTCTACGAGCAGTACTTC
TRBD2 | TRBJ2-7 | 19 | TRBV19 | many | CASTQSWASGLGSSYEQYF | TGTGCCAGTACCCAGTCTTGGGCTAGCGGTCTTGGAAGCTCCTACGAGCAGTACTTC
NA | TRBJ2-2 | 14 | TRBV6-5 | many | CASKDRPNTGELFF | TGTGCCAGCAAGGATAGACCGAACACCGGGGAGCTGTTTTTT
TRBD2 | TRBJ2-1 | 16 | TRBV7-9 | many | CASSHRGSGGYNEQFF | TGTGCCAGCAGCCACCGCGGATCGGGAGGTTACAATGAGCAGTTCTTC
NA | TRBJ2-1 | 16 | TRBV7-9 | many | CASSRGGHSSYNEQFF | TGTGCCAGCAGCCGGGGCGGGCATAGCTCCTACAATGAGCAGTTCTTC
TRBD2 | TRBJ2-1 | 16 | TRBV3-1 | many | CASSPRLADRNNEQFF | TGTGCCAGCAGCCCTCGACTAGCGGACAGAAACAATGAGCAGTTCTTC
NA | TRBJ2-1 | 14 | TRBV9 | many | CASSVETDTQEQFF | TGTGCCAGCAGCGTAGAGACAGACACACAGGAGCAGTTCTTC
NA | TRBJ1-2 | 15 | TRBV7-8 | NA | CASSLVRGLGYGYTF | TGTGCCAGCAGCTTAGTTAGGGGATTAGGCTATGGCTACACCTTC
NA | TRBJ1-2 | 12 | TRBV19 | many | CASSIADYGYTF | TGTGCCAGTAGTATAGCGGACTATGGCTACACCTTC
NA | TRBJ2-1 | 12 | TRBV10-3 | many | CAISGGANEQFF | TGTGCCATCAGTGGCGGGGCCAATGAGCAGTTCTTC
NA | TRBJ2-5 | 13 | TRBV29-1 | many | CSARRGRLETQYF | TGCAGCGCCCGGAGGGGGCGGTTGGAGACCCAGTACTTC
TRBD1 | TRBJ2-7 | 13 | TRBV10-1 | many | CASSGQADREQYF | TGCGCCAGCTCAGGACAGGCCGATCGCGAGCAGTACTTC
NA | TRBJ2-2 | 15 | TRBV19 | many | CASRQQVTNTGELFF | TGTGCCAGTAGACAACAGGTGACAAACACCGGGGAGCTGTTTTTT
NA | TRBJ2-7 | 15 | TRBV7-9 | many | CASSLRTGRGGEQYF | TGTGCCAGCAGCTTAAGGACAGGGAGGGGAGGCGAGCAGTACTTC